This TCR beta chain was retrieved from a study of identifying expanded T cells in peripheral blood. Findings of the study overall: Variance in clone template counts between approximately two-week samples significantly increased with total template count across all healthy donors.

On this clone: Its specificity is unknown.

No infections or other immune events were documented during collection. Assay: immunoSEQ multiplex PCR; the TCRdb copy retains only in-frame clones and omits some. The data contain over 70,000 clones, 88% of them singletons. Germline V gene lookup returns CDR1 SEHNR and CDR2 FQNEAQ (reference sequence). The CDR3 is 13 residues long. V dropped 5 bases and J dropped 1 base, with 6 bases sitting between them. The chain couples TRBV7-9 to TRBJ1-3; D is unresolved. The sample taken for sequencing was blood. This clonotype was sampled from a person aged 18 to 75 in good health. CDR3: CASSRGSGNTIYF. The CDR3 DNA is TGTGCCAGCAGCCGCGGTTCTGGAAACACCATATATTTT.